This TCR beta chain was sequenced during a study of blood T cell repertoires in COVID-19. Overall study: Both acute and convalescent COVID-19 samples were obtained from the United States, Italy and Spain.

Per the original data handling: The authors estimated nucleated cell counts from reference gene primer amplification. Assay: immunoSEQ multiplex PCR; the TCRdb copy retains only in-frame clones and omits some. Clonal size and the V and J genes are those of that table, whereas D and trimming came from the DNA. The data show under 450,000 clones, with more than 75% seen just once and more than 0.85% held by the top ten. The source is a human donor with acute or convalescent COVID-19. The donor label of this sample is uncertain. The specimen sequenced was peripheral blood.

The CDR3 DNA sequence: TGCGCCAGCAGTGAGAAAGGGGGCCCCTACTATGGCTACACCTTC. Its protein product is CASSEKGGPYYGYTF. The rearrangement joins TRBV10-2 to TRBJ1-2; 7 bases are a match to TRBD1. J gave up 3 bases and V 2 bases, and 6 bases lay outside the gene matches. This CDR3 comprises 15 residues. The germline CDR1 and CDR2 sequences are WSHSY and SAAADI.